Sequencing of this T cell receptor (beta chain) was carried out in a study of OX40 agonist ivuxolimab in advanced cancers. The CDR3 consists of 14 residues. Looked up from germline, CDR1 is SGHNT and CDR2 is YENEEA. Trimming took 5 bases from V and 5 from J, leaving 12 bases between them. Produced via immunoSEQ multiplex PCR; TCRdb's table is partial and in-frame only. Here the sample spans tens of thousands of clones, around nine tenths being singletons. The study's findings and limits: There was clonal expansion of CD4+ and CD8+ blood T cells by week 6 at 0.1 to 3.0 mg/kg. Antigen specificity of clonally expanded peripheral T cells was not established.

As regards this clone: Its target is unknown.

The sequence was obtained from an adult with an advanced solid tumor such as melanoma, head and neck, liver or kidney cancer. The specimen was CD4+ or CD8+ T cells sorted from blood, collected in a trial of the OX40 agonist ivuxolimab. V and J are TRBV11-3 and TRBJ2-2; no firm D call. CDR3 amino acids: CASSQTRFTGELFF. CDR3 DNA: TGTGCCAGCAGCCAGACGCGGTTTACCGGGGAGCTGTTTTTT.